The entry that follows covers one T cell receptor beta chain sequence. The data were taken from a study of T-cell reconstitution after alpha-beta-depleted transplantation in children. The TCRbeta library was prepared with unique molecular identifiers. TCRdb fed the PCR reads into MiXCR, producing one record per CDR3 protein. The sample records approximately 430,000 distinct CDR3 sequences, 15% to 20% being singletons. The J segment lost 4 bases and the V segment lost 5 bases, leaving 11 bases of the junction unmatched. This CDR3 comprises 16 residues. Per germline, CDR1 WNHNN and CDR2 SYGVQD (reference sequence).

The TCR originated in a boy less than two years old who had a stem cell transplant for Wiskott-Aldrich syndrome, so the T cells may come from the graft donor. J is TRBJ1-1 and V is TRBV10-1, with 9 bases aligning to TRBD1. This sample comprised PBMCs, mostly from graft donor cells, obtained 360 days after TCRalphabeta/CD19-depleted stem cell transplant. CDR3: CASSLNRGLLATEAFF. The CDR3 nucleotides are TGCGCCAGCAGTCTTAACAGGGGGCTACTTGCCACTGAAGCTTTCTTT.